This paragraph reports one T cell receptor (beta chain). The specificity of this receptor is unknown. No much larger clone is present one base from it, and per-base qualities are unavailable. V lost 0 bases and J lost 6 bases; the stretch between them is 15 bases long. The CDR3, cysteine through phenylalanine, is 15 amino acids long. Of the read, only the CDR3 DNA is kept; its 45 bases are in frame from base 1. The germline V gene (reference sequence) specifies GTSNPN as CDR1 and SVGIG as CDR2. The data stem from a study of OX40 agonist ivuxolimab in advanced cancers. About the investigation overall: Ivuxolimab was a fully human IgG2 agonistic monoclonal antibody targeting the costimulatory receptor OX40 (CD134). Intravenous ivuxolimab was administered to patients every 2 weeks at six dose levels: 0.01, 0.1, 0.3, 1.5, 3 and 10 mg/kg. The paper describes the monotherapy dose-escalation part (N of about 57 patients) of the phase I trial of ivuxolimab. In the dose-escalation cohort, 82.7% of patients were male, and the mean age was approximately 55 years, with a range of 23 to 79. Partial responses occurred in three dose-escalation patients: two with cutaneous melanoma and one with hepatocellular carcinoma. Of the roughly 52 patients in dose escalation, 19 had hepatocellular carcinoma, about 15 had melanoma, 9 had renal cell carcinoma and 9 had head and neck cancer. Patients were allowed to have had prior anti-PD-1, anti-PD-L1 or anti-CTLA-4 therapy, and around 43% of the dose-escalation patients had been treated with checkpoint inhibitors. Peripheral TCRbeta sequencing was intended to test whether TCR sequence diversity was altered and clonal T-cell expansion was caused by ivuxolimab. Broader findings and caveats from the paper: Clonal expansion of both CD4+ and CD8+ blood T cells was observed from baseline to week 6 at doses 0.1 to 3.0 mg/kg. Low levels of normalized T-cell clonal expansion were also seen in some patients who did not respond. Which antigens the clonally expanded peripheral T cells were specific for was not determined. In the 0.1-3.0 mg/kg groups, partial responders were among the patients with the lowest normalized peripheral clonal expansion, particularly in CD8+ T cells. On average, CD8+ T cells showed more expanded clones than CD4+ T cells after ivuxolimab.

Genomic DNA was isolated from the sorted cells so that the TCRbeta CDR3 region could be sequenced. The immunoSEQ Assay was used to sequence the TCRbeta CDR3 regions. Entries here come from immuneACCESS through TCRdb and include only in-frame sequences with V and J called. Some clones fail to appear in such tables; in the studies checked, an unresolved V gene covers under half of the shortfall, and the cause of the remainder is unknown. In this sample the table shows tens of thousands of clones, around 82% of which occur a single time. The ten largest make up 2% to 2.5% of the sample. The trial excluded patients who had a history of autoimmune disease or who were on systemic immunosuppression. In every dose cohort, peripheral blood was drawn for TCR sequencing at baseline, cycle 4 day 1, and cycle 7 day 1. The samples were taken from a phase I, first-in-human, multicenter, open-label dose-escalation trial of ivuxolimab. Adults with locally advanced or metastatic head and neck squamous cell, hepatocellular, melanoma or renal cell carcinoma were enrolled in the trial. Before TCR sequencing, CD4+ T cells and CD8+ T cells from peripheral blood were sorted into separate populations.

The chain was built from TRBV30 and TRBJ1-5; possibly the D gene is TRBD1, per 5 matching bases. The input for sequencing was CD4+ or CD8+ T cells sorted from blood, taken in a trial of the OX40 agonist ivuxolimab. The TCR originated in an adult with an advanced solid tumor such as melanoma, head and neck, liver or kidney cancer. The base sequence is TGTGCCTGGAGTGTTTCTATATTAGGGGCTCAGCCCCAGCATTTT. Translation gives CAWSVSILGAQPQHF.